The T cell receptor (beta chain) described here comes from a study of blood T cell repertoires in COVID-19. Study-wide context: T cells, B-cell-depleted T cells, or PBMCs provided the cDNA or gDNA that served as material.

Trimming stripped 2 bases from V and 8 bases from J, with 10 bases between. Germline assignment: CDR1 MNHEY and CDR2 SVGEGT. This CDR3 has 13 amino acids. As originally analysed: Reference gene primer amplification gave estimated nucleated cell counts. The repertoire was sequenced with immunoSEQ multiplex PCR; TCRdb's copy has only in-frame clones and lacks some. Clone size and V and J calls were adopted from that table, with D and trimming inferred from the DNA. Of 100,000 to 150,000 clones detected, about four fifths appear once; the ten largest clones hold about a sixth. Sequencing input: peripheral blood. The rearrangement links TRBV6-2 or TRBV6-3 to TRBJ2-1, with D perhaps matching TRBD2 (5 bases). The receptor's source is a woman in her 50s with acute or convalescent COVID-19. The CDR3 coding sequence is TGTGCCAGCAGTTACCCGGGCGGGTATGAGCAGTTCTTC. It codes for CASSYPGGYEQFF.